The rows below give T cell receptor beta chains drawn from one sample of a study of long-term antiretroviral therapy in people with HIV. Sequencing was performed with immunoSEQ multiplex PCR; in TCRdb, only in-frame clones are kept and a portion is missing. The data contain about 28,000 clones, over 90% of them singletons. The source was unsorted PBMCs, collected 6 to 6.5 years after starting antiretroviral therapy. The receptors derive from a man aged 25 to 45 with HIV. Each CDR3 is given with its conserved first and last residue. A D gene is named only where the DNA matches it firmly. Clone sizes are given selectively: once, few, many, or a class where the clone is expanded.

cdr3_nt: TGTGCCAGCAGTGACGGGTCGCGGGAGCAGTTCTTC
cdr3_aa: CASSDGSREQFF
d_call: .
j_call: TRBJ2-1
clone_size: .
v_call: TRBV25-1

cdr3_nt: TGTGCCAGCGATCGGGGACAGAACTATGGCTACACCTTC
cdr3_aa: CASDRGQNYGYTF
d_call: TRBD1
j_call: TRBJ1-2
clone_size: .
v_call: TRBV6-6

cdr3_nt: TGTGCCAGCAGCTTAGTAGCGGGGGGTCCCAATGAGCAGTTCTTC
cdr3_aa: CASSLVAGGPNEQFF
d_call: TRBD2
j_call: TRBJ2-1
clone_size: .
v_call: TRBV7-9

cdr3_nt: TGTGCCAGCAGCTTCCAGTGGGGGGCTCAAGAGACCCAGTACTTC
cdr3_aa: CASSFQWGAQETQYF
d_call: .
j_call: TRBJ2-5
clone_size: .
v_call: TRBV5-4

cdr3_nt: TGCGCCAGCAGCTACGGGGGGGCCAAGCAGTTCTTC
cdr3_aa: CASSYGGAKQFF
d_call: TRBD2
j_call: TRBJ2-1
clone_size: .
v_call: TRBV5-1

cdr3_nt: TGTGCCAGCAGTGTCCTCGGTAGCTCCTACGAGCAGTACTTC
cdr3_aa: CASSVLGSSYEQYF
d_call: .
j_call: TRBJ2-7
clone_size: .
v_call: TRBV28

cdr3_nt: TGCGCCAGCAGCCAGAGGTTAAGGCAGGGGGGCACTGAAGCTTTCTTT
cdr3_aa: CASSQRLRQGGTEAFF
d_call: TRBD1
j_call: TRBJ1-1
clone_size: .
v_call: TRBV4-1

cdr3_nt: TGTGCCAGCAGCTTGAGAAGTGCCAACGTCCTGACTTTC
cdr3_aa: CASSLRSANVLTF
d_call: .
j_call: TRBJ2-6
clone_size: .
v_call: TRBV5-8

cdr3_nt: TGTGCCAGTGTCGACAGGGGGAACACTGAAGCTTTCTTT
cdr3_aa: CASVDRGNTEAFF
d_call: TRBD1
j_call: TRBJ1-1
clone_size: .
v_call: TRBV19

cdr3_nt: TGTGCCAGCAGCTCGGGACTAGCGTTAAACAGGGAGCTGTTTTTT
cdr3_aa: CASSSGLALNRELFF
d_call: TRBD2
j_call: TRBJ2-2
clone_size: .
v_call: TRBV11-3

cdr3_nt: TGTGCCAGCAGCCCAGTGGACAGGGGAACAGATACGCAGTATTTT
cdr3_aa: CASSPVDRGTDTQYF
d_call: TRBD1
j_call: TRBJ2-3
clone_size: .
v_call: TRBV7-9

cdr3_nt: TGTGCCAGCAGCCTAGGGACCGCAAACACTGAAGCTTTCTTT
cdr3_aa: CASSLGTANTEAFF
d_call: .
j_call: TRBJ1-1
clone_size: .
v_call: TRBV9

cdr3_nt: TGTGCCAGCAGTTACGGGACAGACCCTAACACTGAAGCTTTCTTT
cdr3_aa: CASSYGTDPNTEAFF
d_call: TRBD1
j_call: TRBJ1-1
clone_size: .
v_call: TRBV6-6

cdr3_nt: TGCGCCAGCAGCCAAGAGTATAGGGGTGAAGCTTTCTTT
cdr3_aa: CASSQEYRGEAFF
d_call: .
j_call: TRBJ1-1
clone_size: .
v_call: TRBV4-3

cdr3_nt: TGTGCCAGTAGTCCCACCGGGACTAGGGACGAGCAGTACTTC
cdr3_aa: CASSPTGTRDEQYF
d_call: TRBD2
j_call: TRBJ2-7
clone_size: .
v_call: TRBV19

cdr3_nt: TGTGCCAGTAGTAGAGACTTAATGGGGGAGACCCAGTACTTC
cdr3_aa: CASSRDLMGETQYF
d_call: .
j_call: TRBJ2-5
clone_size: .
v_call: TRBV19

cdr3_nt: TGTGCCAGCAGCCAAGATAGTACTCAAAACGGACATACGCAGTATTTT
cdr3_aa: CASSQDSTQNGHTQYF
d_call: .
j_call: TRBJ2-3
clone_size: .
v_call: TRBV4-2

cdr3_nt: TGCAGCGGCCGGGACAAACCTAACACTGAAGCTTTCTTT
cdr3_aa: CSGRDKPNTEAFF
d_call: .
j_call: TRBJ1-1
clone_size: .
v_call: TRBV29-1

cdr3_nt: TGTGCCAGCAGTGAACTAGCGGGAGGTTACAATGAGCAGTTCTTC
cdr3_aa: CASSELAGGYNEQFF
d_call: TRBD2
j_call: TRBJ2-1
clone_size: .
v_call: TRBV6-1

cdr3_nt: TGTGCCAGCAGTGTCGGACAGGGCCTGGCCAACGTCCTGACTTTC
cdr3_aa: CASSVGQGLANVLTF
d_call: TRBD1
j_call: TRBJ2-6
clone_size: .
v_call: TRBV27

cdr3_nt: TGTGCCAGCAGCGTATGGACTAGCCATAATGAGCAGTTCTTC
cdr3_aa: CASSVWTSHNEQFF
d_call: TRBD2
j_call: TRBJ2-1
clone_size: .
v_call: TRBV2

cdr3_nt: TGTGCCAGCTCACCCACCCGGTCTAGCGGTCAAGAGACCCAGTACTTC
cdr3_aa: CASSPTRSSGQETQYF
d_call: TRBD2
j_call: TRBJ2-5
clone_size: .
v_call: TRBV18

cdr3_nt: TGTGCCAGCAGTTCTTTATCCCAGGGGTACACCTACGAGCAGTACTTC
cdr3_aa: CASSSLSQGYTYEQYF
d_call: .
j_call: TRBJ2-7
clone_size: .
v_call: TRBV27

cdr3_nt: TGTGCCAGCAGCTTGACCAGCGGGGGGGCCACCGGGGAGCTGTTTTTT
cdr3_aa: CASSLTSGGATGELFF
d_call: TRBD2
j_call: TRBJ2-2
clone_size: .
v_call: TRBV7-3

cdr3_nt: TGTGCCAGCATCTCTTTGGGCGGACAAGAGACCCAGTACTTC
cdr3_aa: CASISLGGQETQYF
d_call: .
j_call: TRBJ2-5
clone_size: .
v_call: TRBV9

cdr3_nt: TGCGCCAGCAGCTTGGGACTAGCGGGGGGCCTTAGCACAGATACGCAGTATTTT
cdr3_aa: CASSLGLAGGLSTDTQYF
d_call: TRBD2
j_call: TRBJ2-3
clone_size: .
v_call: TRBV4-1

cdr3_nt: TGTGCCAGCAGCTTAGTATTCGGGGGAGGGGATGAGCAGTTCTTC
cdr3_aa: CASSLVFGGGDEQFF
d_call: TRBD2
j_call: TRBJ2-1
clone_size: .
v_call: TRBV11-2

cdr3_nt: TGTGCCTTCGGACTAGCGGACAATGAGCAGTTCTTC
cdr3_aa: CAFGLADNEQFF
d_call: TRBD2
j_call: TRBJ2-1
clone_size: .
v_call: TRBV30

cdr3_nt: TGTGCCAGCAGTCCCCGGGACAGGGCCTTTGAAAAACTGTTTTTT
cdr3_aa: CASSPRDRAFEKLFF
d_call: TRBD1
j_call: TRBJ1-4
clone_size: .
v_call: TRBV6-1

cdr3_nt: TGTGCCAGCAGTTATTGGCCAGGGGGAACCTACGAGCAGTACTTC
cdr3_aa: CASSYWPGGTYEQYF
d_call: TRBD1
j_call: TRBJ2-7
clone_size: few
v_call: TRBV27

cdr3_nt: TGTGCCAGCAGCCTAACTAGCGGATCCTACGAGCAGTACTTC
cdr3_aa: CASSLTSGSYEQYF
d_call: TRBD2
j_call: TRBJ2-7
clone_size: .
v_call: TRBV9

cdr3_nt: TGTGCCAGCAGTTTAAACCCCTCTTGGAATGAGCAGTTCTTC
cdr3_aa: CASSLNPSWNEQFF
d_call: .
j_call: TRBJ2-1
clone_size: .
v_call: TRBV27

cdr3_nt: TGCAGCGGAACAGGGGGCCCCACAGATACGCAGTATTTT
cdr3_aa: CSGTGGPTDTQYF
d_call: TRBD1
j_call: TRBJ2-3
clone_size: .
v_call: TRBV29-1

cdr3_nt: TGTGCCAGCAGTGTGTCAGGGATTAACACTGAAGCTTTCTTT
cdr3_aa: CASSVSGINTEAFF
d_call: .
j_call: TRBJ1-1
clone_size: .
v_call: TRBV2

cdr3_nt: TGTGCCAGCAGTCCCGGGGCGGCAGGGGAGGGGGATGAAAAACTGTTTTTT
cdr3_aa: CASSPGAAGEGDEKLFF
d_call: .
j_call: TRBJ1-4
clone_size: .
v_call: TRBV28

cdr3_nt: TGTGCCAGCAACCTACTAGCGGGGGGGAGAGATACGCAGTATTTT
cdr3_aa: CASNLLAGGRDTQYF
d_call: TRBD2
j_call: TRBJ2-3
clone_size: .
v_call: TRBV6-1

cdr3_nt: TGTGCCAGCAGCTTCGCCGGGACTAGCGCGATCTTC
cdr3_aa: CASSFAGTSAIF
d_call: TRBD2
j_call: TRBJ2-7
clone_size: .
v_call: TRBV7-6

cdr3_nt: TGTGCCAGCAGCCCGGGGGGGAATCAGCCCCAGCATTTT
cdr3_aa: CASSPGGNQPQHF
d_call: .
j_call: TRBJ1-5
clone_size: .
v_call: TRBV7-2

cdr3_nt: TGTGCCAGCAGCTTTATGACAGGGGGGAACACCGGGGAGCTGTTTTTT
cdr3_aa: CASSFMTGGNTGELFF
d_call: TRBD1
j_call: TRBJ2-2
clone_size: .
v_call: TRBV5-6

cdr3_nt: TGCAGCGTTGAAGGGGCGAGGGCAGGCGGAGAGACCCAGTACTTC
cdr3_aa: CSVEGARAGGETQYF
d_call: .
j_call: TRBJ2-5
clone_size: .
v_call: TRBV29-1

cdr3_nt: TGCGCCAGCAGCTTGTGGCTCGGGACTAGCGGGATTGGGGAGACCCAGTACTTC
cdr3_aa: CASSLWLGTSGIGETQYF
d_call: TRBD2
j_call: TRBJ2-5
clone_size: .
v_call: TRBV5-1